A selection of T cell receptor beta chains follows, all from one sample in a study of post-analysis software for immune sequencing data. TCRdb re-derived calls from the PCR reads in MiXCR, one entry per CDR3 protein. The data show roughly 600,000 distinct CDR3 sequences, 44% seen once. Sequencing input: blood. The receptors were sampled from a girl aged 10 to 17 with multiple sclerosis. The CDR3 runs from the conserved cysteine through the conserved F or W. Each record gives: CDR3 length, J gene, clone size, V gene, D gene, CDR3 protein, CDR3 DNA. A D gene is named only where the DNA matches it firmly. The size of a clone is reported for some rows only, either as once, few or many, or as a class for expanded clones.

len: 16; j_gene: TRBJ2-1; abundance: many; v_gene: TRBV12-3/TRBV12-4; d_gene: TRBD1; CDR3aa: CASRAPQGPDYDEQFF; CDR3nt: TGTGCCAGCAGAGCACCACAGGGGCCGGATTATGATGAGCAGTTCTTC
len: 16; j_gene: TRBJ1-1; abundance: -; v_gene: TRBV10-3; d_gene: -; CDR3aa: CAISEEGTRGNTEAFF; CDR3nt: TGTGCCATCAGTGAGGAGGGGACCCGGGGGAACACTGAAGCTTTCTTT
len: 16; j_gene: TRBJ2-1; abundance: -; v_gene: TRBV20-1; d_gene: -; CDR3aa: CSGSPWRGGTYNEQFF; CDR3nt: TGCAGTGGATCCCCCTGGAGAGGTGGTACCTACAATGAGCAGTTCTTC
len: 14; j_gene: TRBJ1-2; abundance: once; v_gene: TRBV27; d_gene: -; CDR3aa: CTSSFGQGHYGYTF; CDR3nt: TGTACCAGCAGTTTCGGGCAGGGACATTATGGCTACACCTTC
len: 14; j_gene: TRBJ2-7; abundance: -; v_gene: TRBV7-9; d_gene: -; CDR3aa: CSSSEVSGSYEQYF; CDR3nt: TGTTCCAGCAGCGAAGTTAGCGGCTCCTACGAGCAGTACTTC
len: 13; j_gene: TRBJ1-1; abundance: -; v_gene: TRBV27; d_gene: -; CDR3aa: CASSITHSSEAFF; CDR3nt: TGTGCCAGCAGCATCACCCACAGTTCTGAAGCTTTCTTT
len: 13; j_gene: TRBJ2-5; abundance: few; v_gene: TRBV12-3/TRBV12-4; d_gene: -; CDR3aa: CASNNDSQETQYF; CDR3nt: TGTGCCAGCAATAATGACAGCCAAGAGACCCAGTACTTC
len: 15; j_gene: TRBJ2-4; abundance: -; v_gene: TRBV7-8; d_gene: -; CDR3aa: CASSLTSLAKNIQYF; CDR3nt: TGTGCCAGCAGCTTGACCAGTCTAGCCAAAAACATTCAGTACTTC
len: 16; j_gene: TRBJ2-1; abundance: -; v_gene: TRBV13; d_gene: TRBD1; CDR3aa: CASSLGWDRRNNEQFF; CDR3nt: TGTGCCAGCAGCTTAGGTTGGGACAGGAGGAACAATGAGCAGTTCTTC
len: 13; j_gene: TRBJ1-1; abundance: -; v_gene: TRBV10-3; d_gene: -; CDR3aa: CAISEPTVLEAFF; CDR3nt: TGTGCCATCAGTGAGCCGACGGTCCTTGAAGCTTTCTTT
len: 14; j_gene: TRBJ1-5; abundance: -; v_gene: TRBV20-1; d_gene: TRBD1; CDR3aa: CSAREGTGDQPQHF; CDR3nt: TGCAGTGCTAGGGAGGGGACAGGGGATCAGCCCCAGCATTTT
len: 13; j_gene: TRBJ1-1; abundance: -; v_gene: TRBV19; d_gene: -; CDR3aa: CASSPAANTEAFF; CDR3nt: TGTGCCAGTAGTCCAGCAGCGAACACTGAAGCTTTCTTT
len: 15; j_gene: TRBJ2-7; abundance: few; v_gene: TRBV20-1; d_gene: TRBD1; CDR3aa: CSASPGQVDSYEQYF; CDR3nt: TGCAGTGCTAGTCCGGGACAGGTTGACTCCTACGAGCAGTACTTC
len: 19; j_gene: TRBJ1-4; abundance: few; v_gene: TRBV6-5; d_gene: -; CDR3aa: CASSLTPRPPGGDNEKLFF; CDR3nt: TGTGCCAGCAGCCTTACTCCTAGACCCCCCGGGGGCGATAATGAAAAACTGTTTTTT
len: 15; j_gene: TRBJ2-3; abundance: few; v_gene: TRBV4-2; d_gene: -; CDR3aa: CASSQDEPGSDTQYF; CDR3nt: TGTGCCAGCAGCCAAGATGAGCCGGGTTCCGATACGCAGTATTTT
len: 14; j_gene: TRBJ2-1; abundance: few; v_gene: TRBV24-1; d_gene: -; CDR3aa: CATGSGTAYNEQFF; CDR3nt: TGTGCCACCGGATCCGGGACGGCCTACAATGAGCAGTTCTTC
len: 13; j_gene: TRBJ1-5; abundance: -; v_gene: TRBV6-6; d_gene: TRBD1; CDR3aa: CAIWGQGNQPQHF; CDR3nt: TGTGCCATCTGGGGACAGGGGAATCAGCCCCAGCATTTT
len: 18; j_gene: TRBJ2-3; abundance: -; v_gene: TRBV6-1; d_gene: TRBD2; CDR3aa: CASSPGTSGLNPGRTQYF; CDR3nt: TGTGCCAGCAGTCCCGGGACTAGCGGGCTTAACCCCGGCCGTACGCAGTATTTT
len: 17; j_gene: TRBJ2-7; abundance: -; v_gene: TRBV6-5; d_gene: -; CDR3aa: CVSSSEGVRDTTYEQYF; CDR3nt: TGTGTCAGCAGTTCCGAGGGTGTGCGGGACACTACCTACGAGCAGTACTTC
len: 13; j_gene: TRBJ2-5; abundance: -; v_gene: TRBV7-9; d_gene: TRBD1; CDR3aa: CASSVTGGETQYF; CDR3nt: TGTGCCAGCAGCGTGACAGGGGGAGAGACCCAGTACTTC
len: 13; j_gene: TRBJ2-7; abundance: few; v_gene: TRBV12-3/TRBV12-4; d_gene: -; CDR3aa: CASSLVATYEQYF; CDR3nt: TGTGCCAGCAGTTTAGTGGCAACCTACGAGCAGTACTTC
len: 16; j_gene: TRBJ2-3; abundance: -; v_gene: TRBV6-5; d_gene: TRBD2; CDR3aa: CASSTRTSGDTDTQYF; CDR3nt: TGTGCCAGCAGTACTCGGACTAGCGGGGACACAGATACGCAGTATTTT
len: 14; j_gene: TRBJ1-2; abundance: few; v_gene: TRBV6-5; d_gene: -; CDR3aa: CASSYFSRGYGYTF; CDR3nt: TGTGCCAGCAGTTACTTTTCGCGAGGGTATGGCTACACCTTC
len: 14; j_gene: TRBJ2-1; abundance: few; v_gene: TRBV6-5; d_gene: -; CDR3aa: CASASTEPSNEQFF; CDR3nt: TGTGCCTCCGCCTCGACAGAACCCAGCAATGAGCAGTTCTTC
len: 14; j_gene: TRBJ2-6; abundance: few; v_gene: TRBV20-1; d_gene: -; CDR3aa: CSARGGNGANVLTF; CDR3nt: TGCAGTGCCAGGGGGGGGAACGGGGCCAACGTCCTGACTTTC
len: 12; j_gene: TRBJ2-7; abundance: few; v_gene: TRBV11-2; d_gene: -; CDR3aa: CASSLESHEQYF; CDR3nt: TGTGCCAGCAGCTTAGAATCCCATGAGCAGTACTTC
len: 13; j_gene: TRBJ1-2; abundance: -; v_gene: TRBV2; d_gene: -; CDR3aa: CASSLGNRAGYTF; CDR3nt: TGTGCCAGCAGTTTGGGCAATAGGGCTGGCTACACCTTC
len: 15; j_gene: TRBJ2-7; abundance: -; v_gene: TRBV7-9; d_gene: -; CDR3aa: CASSRRGGLAYEQYF; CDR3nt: TGTGCCAGCAGCCGTAGAGGCGGCTTGGCCTACGAGCAGTACTTC
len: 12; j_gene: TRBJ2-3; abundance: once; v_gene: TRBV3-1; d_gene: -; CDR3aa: CASSPNVDTQYF; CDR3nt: TGTGCCAGCAGCCCGAATGTAGATACGCAGTATTTT
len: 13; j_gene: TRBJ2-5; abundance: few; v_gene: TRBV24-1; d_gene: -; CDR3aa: CATSDFAEETQYF; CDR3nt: TGTGCCACCAGTGATTTTGCAGAGGAGACCCAGTACTTC
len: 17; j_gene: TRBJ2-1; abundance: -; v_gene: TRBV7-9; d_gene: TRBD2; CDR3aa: CASSPRGTSGRDEKQFF; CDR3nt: TGTGCCAGCAGCCCTAGAGGTACTAGCGGGAGAGACGAAAAGCAGTTCTTC
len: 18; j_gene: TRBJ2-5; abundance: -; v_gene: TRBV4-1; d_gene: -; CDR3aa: CASSHPRILGLSGETQYF; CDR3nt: TGCGCCAGCAGCCACCCCCGGATCCTGGGGCTCTCTGGAGAGACCCAGTACTTC
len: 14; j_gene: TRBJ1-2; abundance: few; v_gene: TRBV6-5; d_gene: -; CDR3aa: CATLGGFRSYGYTF; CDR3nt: TGTGCCACCCTTGGGGGGTTCAGGAGCTATGGCTACACCTTC
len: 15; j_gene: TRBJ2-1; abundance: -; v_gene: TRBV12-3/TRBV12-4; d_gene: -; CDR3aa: CASSPPSRGTDEQFF; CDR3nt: TGTGCCAGCAGTCCACCTAGCCGGGGCACGGATGAGCAGTTCTTC
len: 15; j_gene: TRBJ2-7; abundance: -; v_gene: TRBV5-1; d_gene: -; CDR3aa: CASRGELGPSYEQYF; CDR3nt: TGCGCCAGCAGGGGGGAGCTAGGGCCTTCCTACGAGCAGTACTTC
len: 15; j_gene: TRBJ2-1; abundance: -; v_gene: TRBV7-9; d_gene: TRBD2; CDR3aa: CASSSYSGRDNEQFF; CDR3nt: TGTGCCAGCAGCTCGTACAGCGGGAGGGACAATGAGCAGTTCTTC
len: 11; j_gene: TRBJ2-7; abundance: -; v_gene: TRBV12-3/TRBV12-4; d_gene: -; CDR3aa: CASSPRREQYF; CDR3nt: TGTGCCAGCAGTCCCAGGAGAGAGCAGTACTTC
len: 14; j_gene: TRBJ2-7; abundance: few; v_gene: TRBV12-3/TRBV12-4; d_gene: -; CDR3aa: CASSLPSISYEQYF; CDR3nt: TGTGCCAGCAGTTTACCGTCCATCTCCTACGAGCAGTACTTC
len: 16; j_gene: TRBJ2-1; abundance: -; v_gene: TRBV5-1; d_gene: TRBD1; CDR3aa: CASSTGTGGSYNEQFF; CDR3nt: TGCGCCAGCAGCACCGGGACAGGGGGCTCCTACAATGAGCAGTTCTTC
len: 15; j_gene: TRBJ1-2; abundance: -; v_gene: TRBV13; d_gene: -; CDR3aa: CASSLTPGQDYGYTF; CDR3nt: TGTGCCAGCAGCTTAACGCCAGGGCAGGACTATGGCTACACCTTC
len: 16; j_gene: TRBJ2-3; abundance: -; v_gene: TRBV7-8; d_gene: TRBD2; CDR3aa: CASSPGTSGFTDTQYF; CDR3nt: TGTGCCAGCAGCCCGGGGACTAGCGGATTCACAGATACGCAGTATTTT
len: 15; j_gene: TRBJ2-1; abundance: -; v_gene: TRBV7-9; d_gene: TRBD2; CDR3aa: CASRPTSGDYNEQFF; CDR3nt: TGTGCCAGCAGGCCCACTAGCGGAGATTACAATGAGCAGTTCTTC
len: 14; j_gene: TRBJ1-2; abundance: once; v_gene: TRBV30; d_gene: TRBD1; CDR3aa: CAWSRRDRGNGYTF; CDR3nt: TGTGCCTGGAGCCGCCGGGACAGGGGGAACGGCTACACCTTC
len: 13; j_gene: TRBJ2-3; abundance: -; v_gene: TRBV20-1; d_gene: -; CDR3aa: CSASSGGADTQYF; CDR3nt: TGCAGTGCTAGTTCGGGTGGGGCGGATACGCAGTATTTT
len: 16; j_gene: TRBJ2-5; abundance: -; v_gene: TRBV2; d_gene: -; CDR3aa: CASSDFGGERSNEQYF; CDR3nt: TGTGCCAGCAGTGATTTTGGCGGGGAGAGGTCCAATGAGCAGTACTTC
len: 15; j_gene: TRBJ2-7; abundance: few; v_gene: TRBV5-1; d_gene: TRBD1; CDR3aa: CASSLATGPSAEQYF; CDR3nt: TGCGCCAGCAGCTTGGCGACAGGGCCCTCGGCCGAGCAGTACTTC
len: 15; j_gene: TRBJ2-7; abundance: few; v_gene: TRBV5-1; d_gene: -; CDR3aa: CASSLAIGSTYEQYF; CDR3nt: TGCGCCAGCAGCTTGGCCATCGGTTCTACCTACGAGCAGTACTTC
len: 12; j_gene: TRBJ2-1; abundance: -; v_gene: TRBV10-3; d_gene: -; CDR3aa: CAISPRGHEQFF; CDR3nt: TGTGCCATCAGCCCCAGGGGACATGAGCAGTTCTTC
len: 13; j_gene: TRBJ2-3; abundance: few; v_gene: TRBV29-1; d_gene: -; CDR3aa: CILLDPSTDTQYF; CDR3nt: TGCATCCTACTGGATCCCAGCACAGATACGCAGTATTTT
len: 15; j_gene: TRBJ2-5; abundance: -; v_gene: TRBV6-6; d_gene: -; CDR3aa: CASSSNREVGETQYF; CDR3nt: TGTGCCAGCAGTTCTAACAGGGAGGTGGGGGAGACCCAGTACTTC